Listed below are T cell receptor beta chains from one sample, sequenced in a study of response to subunit inactivated influenza vaccine. From the RT-PCR reads, TCRdb called clonotypes with MiXCR, one entry per CDR3 protein. The profile shows 650,000 to 700,000 distinct CDR3 sequences, 15% to 17% of them singletons. The sample consisted of PBMCs from blood, taken 11 to 12 days after vaccination. The source of these receptors is a man aged 50 to 60 who received an inactivated influenza vaccine. CDR3s include the opening cysteine and the closing phenylalanine or tryptophan. A D gene is named only where the DNA matches it firmly. The size of a clone is reported for some rows only, either as once, few or many, or as a class for expanded clones.

clone_size	v_call	j_call	d_call	cdr3_aa	cdr3_nt
few	TRBV12-2	TRBJ1-2	.	CASRYIDSYGYTF	TGTGCAAGTCGCTACATCGACAGCTATGGCTACACCTTC
few	TRBV18	TRBJ2-3	.	CASSPPSQRSTDTQYF	TGTGCCAGCTCACCACCCTCTCAGCGGTCCACAGATACGCAGTATTTT
.	TRBV4-1	TRBJ2-2	.	CASSLGLPVTGELFF	TGCGCCAGCAGCCTTGGCTTACCGGTGACCGGGGAGCTGTTTTTT
few	TRBV28	TRBJ1-4	TRBD1	CASSARQGLGEKLFF	TGTGCCAGCAGTGCCCGACAGGGCCTTGGAGAAAAACTGTTTTTT
few	TRBV7-2	TRBJ1-4	.	CASSLAPEEKLFF	TGTGCCAGCAGCTTAGCTCCGGAGGAAAAACTGTTTTTT
few	TRBV20-1	TRBJ2-1	TRBD1	CSASRTGGRDEQFF	TGCAGTGCTAGTAGAACAGGGGGCAGGGATGAGCAGTTCTTC
many	TRBV29-1	TRBJ2-3	.	CSLEGGTDTQYF	TGCAGCCTTGAGGGGGGCACAGATACGCAGTATTTT
few	TRBV15	TRBJ2-7	.	CATSLTGSYEQYF	TGTGCCACCAGCCTAACAGGGAGTTACGAGCAGTACTTC
.	TRBV28	TRBJ2-1	TRBD2	CASRLTSGRFNEQFF	TGTGCCAGCAGACTGACTAGCGGGAGGTTCAATGAGCAGTTCTTC
few	TRBV6-1	TRBJ1-2	.	CASSEVGGGYGYTF	TGTGCCAGCAGTGAAGTTGGGGGGGGCTATGGCTACACCTTC
few	TRBV5-1	TRBJ2-7	.	CASSLSGRGSYEQYF	TGCGCCAGCAGCTTGAGTGGTAGGGGAAGCTACGAGCAGTACTTC
.	TRBV29-1	TRBJ1-5	.	CSVGMTGNQPQHF	TGCAGCGTTGGTATGACGGGGAATCAGCCCCAGCATTTT
.	TRBV20-1	TRBJ1-4	.	CSARVQERDKLFF	TGCAGTGCTAGAGTGCAGGAGAGAGATAAACTGTTTTTT
many	TRBV15	TRBJ2-1	.	CATSPTASVYNEQFF	TGTGCCACCAGCCCAACGGCCTCGGTTTACAATGAGCAGTTCTTC
.	TRBV5-1	TRBJ2-1	.	CASSWGSGDSLFF	TGCGCCAGCAGCTGGGGCTCCGGAGACAGTCTGTTCTTC
few	TRBV20-1	TRBJ2-5	.	CSARGSRGAQETQYF	TGCAGTGCTAGGGGGTCACGGGGTGCCCAAGAGACCCAGTACTTC
many	TRBV7-2	TRBJ2-7	.	CASRSTPYEQYF	TGTGCCAGCAGGTCAACACCTTACGAGCAGTACTTC
few	TRBV28	TRBJ2-6	TRBD1	CASSLDRASYSGANVLTF	TGTGCCAGCAGCCTTGACAGGGCCTCCTACTCTGGGGCCAACGTCCTGACTTTC
.	TRBV15	TRBJ2-3	.	CATSRVFTDTQYF	TGTGCCACCAGCAGAGTGTTCACAGATACGCAGTATTTT
.	TRBV3-1	TRBJ2-7	.	CASSQDSGQYF	TGTGCCAGCAGCCAAGACAGCGGGCAGTACTTC
few	TRBV7-2	TRBJ1-2	.	CASSPYQLYGYTF	TGTGCCAGCAGCCCTTATCAGCTTTATGGCTACACCTTC
many	TRBV28	TRBJ2-1	.	CASSLSGTLYNEQFF	TGTGCCAGCAGTTTATCCGGGACCCTATACAATGAGCAGTTCTTC
few	TRBV12-3/TRBV12-4	TRBJ2-4	TRBD2	CASSFSGVAKNIQYF	TGTGCCAGCAGTTTCAGCGGGGTAGCCAAAAACATTCAGTACTTC
few	TRBV7-2	TRBJ2-1	TRBD2	CASSSLGLAGYNEQFF	TGTGCCAGCAGCTCCCTGGGACTAGCGGGATACAATGAGCAGTTCTTC
.	TRBV7-2	TRBJ2-5	.	CASNLGRKKETQYF	TGTGCCAGCAACCTGGGACGGAAAAAAGAGACCCAGTACTTC
few	TRBV20-1	TRBJ2-5	.	CSASRQPQETQYF	TGCAGTGCTAGCAGACAGCCCCAAGAGACCCAGTACTTC
.	TRBV20-1	TRBJ2-3	.	CSAVSRTSTDTQYF	TGCAGTGCCGTCAGTAGAACTAGCACAGATACGCAGTATTTT
many	TRBV12-3/TRBV12-4	TRBJ2-5	.	CASSFRGLGQETQYF	TGTGCCAGCAGTTTCCGTGGTTTGGGGCAAGAGACCCAGTACTTC
many	TRBV5-6	TRBJ2-1	TRBD2	CASSFSGDYNEQFF	TGTGCCAGCAGCTTTAGCGGGGATTACAATGAGCAGTTCTTC
.	TRBV11-2	TRBJ1-1	.	CASSFRDTEAFF	TGTGCCAGCAGCTTCCGGGACACTGAAGCTTTCTTT
few	TRBV5-4	TRBJ1-2	TRBD1	CASSGDRNYGYTF	TGTGCCAGCAGCGGGGACAGGAACTATGGCTACACCTTC
few	TRBV5-5	TRBJ2-5	TRBD1	CASSPGTGKETQYF	TGTGCCAGCAGCCCGGGGACAGGGAAAGAGACCCAGTACTTC
few	TRBV29-1	TRBJ2-7	.	CSVSQAYEQYF	TGCAGCGTGAGCCAGGCCTACGAGCAGTACTTC
.	TRBV11-2	TRBJ2-1	TRBD2	CASSHWGTTNEQFF	TGTGCCAGCAGCCACTGGGGGACTACCAATGAGCAGTTCTTC
.	TRBV2	TRBJ1-2	TRBD1	CASSGRDRESNYGYTF	TGTGCCAGCAGTGGGCGGGACAGGGAGAGTAACTATGGCTACACCTTC
few	TRBV20-1	TRBJ2-5	TRBD2	CSARFGGGAGETQYF	TGCAGTGCTAGATTCGGCGGGGGGGCCGGGGAGACCCAGTACTTC